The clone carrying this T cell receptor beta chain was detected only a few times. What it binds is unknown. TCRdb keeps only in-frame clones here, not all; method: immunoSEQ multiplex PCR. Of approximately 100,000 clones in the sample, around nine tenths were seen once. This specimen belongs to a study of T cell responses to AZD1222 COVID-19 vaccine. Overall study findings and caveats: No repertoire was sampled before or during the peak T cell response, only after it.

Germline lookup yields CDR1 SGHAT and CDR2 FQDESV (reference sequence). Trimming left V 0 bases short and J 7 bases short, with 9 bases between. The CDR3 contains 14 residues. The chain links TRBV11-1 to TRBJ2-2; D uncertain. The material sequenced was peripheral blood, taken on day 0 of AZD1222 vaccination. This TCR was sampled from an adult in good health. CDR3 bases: TGTGCCAGCAGCTTAGCCCCACAAGTCGGGGAGCTGTTTTTT. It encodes CASSLAPQVGELFF.